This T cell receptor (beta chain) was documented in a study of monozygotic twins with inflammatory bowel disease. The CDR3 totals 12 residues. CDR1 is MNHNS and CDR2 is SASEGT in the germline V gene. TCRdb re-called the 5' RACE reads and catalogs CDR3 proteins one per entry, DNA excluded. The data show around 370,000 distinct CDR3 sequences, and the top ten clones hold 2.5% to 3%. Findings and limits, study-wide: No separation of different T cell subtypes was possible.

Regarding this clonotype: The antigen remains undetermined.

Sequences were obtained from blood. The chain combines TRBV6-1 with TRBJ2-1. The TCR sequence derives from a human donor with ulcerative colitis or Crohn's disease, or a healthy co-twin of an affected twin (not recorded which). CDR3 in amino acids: CASRGTYNEQFF.